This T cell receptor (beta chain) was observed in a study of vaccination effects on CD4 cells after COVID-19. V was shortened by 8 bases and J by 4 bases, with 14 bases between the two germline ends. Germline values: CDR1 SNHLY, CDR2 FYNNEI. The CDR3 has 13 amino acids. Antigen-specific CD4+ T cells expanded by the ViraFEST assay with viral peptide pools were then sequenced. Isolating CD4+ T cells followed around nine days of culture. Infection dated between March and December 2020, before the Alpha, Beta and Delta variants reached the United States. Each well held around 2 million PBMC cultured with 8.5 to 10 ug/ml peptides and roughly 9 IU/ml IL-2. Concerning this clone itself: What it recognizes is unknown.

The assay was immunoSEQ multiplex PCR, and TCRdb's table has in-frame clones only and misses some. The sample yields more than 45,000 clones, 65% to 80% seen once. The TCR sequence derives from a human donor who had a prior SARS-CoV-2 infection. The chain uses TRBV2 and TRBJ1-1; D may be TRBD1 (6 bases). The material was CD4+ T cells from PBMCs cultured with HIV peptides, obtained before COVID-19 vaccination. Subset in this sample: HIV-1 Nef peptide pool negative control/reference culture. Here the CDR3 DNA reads TGTGCCAGCTGGAGGACAGCCACCACTGAAGCTTTCTTT. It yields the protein CASWRTATTEAFF.